The 13 T cell receptor beta chains below come from one sample, sequenced in a study of T-cell memory formation after mild COVID-19. Each CDR3 protein gets one entry after TCRdb re-called the 5' RACE reads with MiXCR. The sample has about 560,000 distinct CDR3 sequences; 17% are singletons. Material: PBMCs or a T cell subset sorted from them (not recorded which). These receptors were collected from an adult woman who had mild COVID-19 (a few samples of this study predate the infection). Cell type and time point are not known.

The chain recombines TRBV18 with TRBJ1-5, with TRBD1 matching 8 bases. Per germline, CDR1 KGHSH and CDR2 LQKENI. With V trimmed by 3 bases and J by 9 bases, 4 bases remained unmatched. There are 13 residues in the CDR3. The CDR3: CASSPRGLGPQHF. The CDR3 DNA sequence: TGTGCCAGCTCACCCAGGGGGCTGGGGCCCCAGCATTTT.

V and J are TRBV3-1 and TRBJ1-1; TRBD1 aligns across 7 bases. Trimming cost V 0 bases and J 10 bases; bases outside gene matches: 5. The CDR3 contains 13 residues. Germline V gene lookup returns CDR1 LGHDT and CDR2 YNNKEL (reference sequence). The CDR3 nucleotides are TGTGCCAGCAGCCAAGAGAGGGGGCAGGTAGCTTTCTTT. Translated, it gives CASSQERGQVAFF.

V is TRBV7-2 and J is TRBJ2-7; D is possibly TRBD2 (6 bases). CDR1 is SGHTA and CDR2 is FQGNSA in the germline V gene. V lost 4 bases to trimming and J lost 9 bases, with 16 bases between them. The CDR3 has 13 amino acids. CDR3 in DNA: TGTGCCAGCAGCTCCGACACCAATAGCGGGCAGTACTTC. This gives the protein CASSSDTNSGQYF.

The chain employs TRBV5-1 and TRBJ2-2; perhaps D is TRBD1 or TRBD2 (6 bases each). The CDR3 spans 15 residues. V was shortened by 4 bases and J by 7 bases, with 17 bases between the two germline ends. Germline V gene data show CDR1 as SGHRS and CDR2 as YFSETQ. The CDR3 DNA reads TGCGCCAGCAGCCCCAGGACGGGGGCGGGCGGGGAGCTGTTTTTT. Translating gives CASSPRTGAGGELFF.

The V call is TRBV5-5, the J call TRBJ2-3; no clear D gene. CDR1 SGHKS and CDR2 YYEKEE come from the germline V gene (reference sequence). Trimming took off 1 base at V and 2 bases at J, with 11 bases between the two ends. The CDR3 has 15 amino acids. The CDR3 loop is CASSLTGRYTDTQYF. DNA for the CDR3: TGTGCCAGCAGCTTGACTGGACGGTACACAGATACGCAGTATTTT.

This clonotype was detected only a few times. The J gene is TRBJ1-3, the V gene TRBV10-3; D remains ambiguous. This CDR3 has 12 residues. Trimming took 7 bases from V and 7 from J, leaving 11 bases between them. Germline V gene sequence: CDR1 ENHRY, CDR2 SYGVKD. CDR3 loop: CAIKGPSNTIYF. The CDR3 region has the DNA TGTGCCATCAAAGGACCTTCTAACACCATATATTTT.

V and J are TRBV7-9 and TRBJ1-1; possibly TRBD1 for D (6 bases). The V end lost 5 bases, the J end lost 1 base, and 11 bases lay between the germline ends. Germline-derived CDR1 and CDR2 are SEHNR and FQNEAQ (reference sequence). This CDR3 has 14 amino acids. The chain's CDR3 is CASSRGGENTEAFF. CDR3 in DNA: TGTGCCAGCAGCCGAGGGGGGGAGAACACTGAAGCTTTCTTT.

The sample holds a few counts of this clonotype. The gene calls are TRBV29-1 and TRBJ1-1; D uncertain. Germline-derived CDR1 and CDR2 are SQVTM and ANQGSEA. CDR3 length: 14 amino acids. Trimming cost V 4 bases and J 0 bases, with 12 bases left between them. CDR3 protein: CSVAYTAMNTEAFF. CDR3 in DNA: TGCAGCGTTGCTTATACAGCAATGAACACTGAAGCTTTCTTT.

The chain recombines TRBV3-1 with TRBJ1-6, with 10 bases identical to TRBD1. CDR1 is LGHDT, CDR2 YNNKEL, per germline (reference sequence). V gave up 3 bases and J gave up 9 bases; unmatched junction bases: 2. CDR3 size: 14 residues. In nucleotides, the CDR3 is TGTGCCAGCAGCCATGGACAGGGGGTTTCACCCCTCCACTTT. It specifies CASSHGQGVSPLHF.

This clonotype was recorded many times. At one end the junction does not follow the germline gene, possibly because of a read error. The V gene is TRBV7-7, the J gene TRBJ2-1, with a weak D call TRBD1 (5 bases). In germline, CDR1 is SSHAT, CDR2 FNYEAQ (reference sequence). The CDR3 is 13 amino acids. For the CDR3, the DNA is TGTGCTAGCAGCTTAGGTCTAGGGGATGAGCAGTTCTTC. It encodes CASSLGLGDEQFF.

This clonotype was detected only a few times. V is TRBV20-1 and J is TRBJ2-5; the D gene could be TRBD1 or TRBD2 (5 bases each). Germline lookup yields CDR1 DFQATT and CDR2 SNEGSKA (reference sequence). The CDR3 sequence is 12 residues long. V lost 3 bases, J lost 7 bases, and 12 bases lay in between. CDR3 residues: CSARGDAGTQYF. For the CDR3, the DNA is TGCAGTGCTAGGGGGGACGCCGGGACCCAGTACTTC.

V is TRBV4-2 and J is TRBJ1-4, with D perhaps matching TRBD1 (5 bases). Germline CDR1 LGHNA, CDR2 YNFKEQ. Trimming pared 1 base from V and 7 bases from J, leaving 10 bases between. The CDR3 has 14 amino acids. The CDR3 coding sequence is TGTGCCAGCAGCCAAGGGGGCAAAGTTGAAAAACTGTTTTTT. It encodes CASSQGGKVEKLFF.

This clonotype was detected a few times. The V and J genes are TRBV29-1 and TRBJ1-1, with TRBD1 identical over 9 bases. The length of the CDR3 is 14 residues. V lost 4 bases to trimming and J lost 0 bases; unmatched junction nucleotides: 3. The V gene's germline CDR1 is SQVTM and CDR2 ANQGSEA. The CDR3 here is CSVGTGDLNTEAFF. CDR3 DNA sequence: TGCAGCGTTGGGACAGGGGATCTGAACACTGAAGCTTTCTTT. Together with reference TRBV29-1 and TRBJ1-1, the CDR3 gives the full variable domain: SAVISQKPSRDICQRGTSLTIQCQVDSQVTMMFWYRQQPGQSLTLIATANQGSEATYESGFVIDKFPISRPNLTFSTLTVSNMSPEDSSIYLCSVGTGDLNTEAFFGQGTRLTVV.